This TCR beta chain was identified during a study of T-cell reconstitution after alpha-beta-depleted transplantation in children (dated by TCRdb to the mid-2010s). As for the study more broadly: T-cell immune reconstitution after TCRalphabeta/CD19-depleted allogeneic hematopoietic cell transplantation in children was quantitatively tracked in the study by means of TCR repertoire profiling.

A remark on this clonotype: The specificity of this receptor is unknown. No base-level quality is on record; no much larger clone is a single base apart.

The CDR3, from cysteine to phenylalanine, totals 15 residues. The only DNA kept is the CDR3, 45 bases in frame from the first base. Per the germline V gene, MGHRA is the CDR1 and YSYEKL is the CDR2. V is cut by 3 bases and J by 7 bases, and the space between the germline ends is 13 bases. The library was prepared using PCR. These reads were obtained on an Illumina HiSeq 2500. Molecular barcoding was employed in the preparation of TCR libraries, with unique molecular identifiers being used to normalize TCRbeta repertoire quantification. Clones were called with MiXCR by TCRdb after fastp trimmed the public reads at Q25, and only in-frame beta chains were retained. Rows with one shared CDR3 protein collapse into an entry with the most common genes and DNA. The sample has around 600,000 distinct CDR3 sequences on record, approximately 16% of them singletons. The ten largest clones represent 0.9% to 1.2% of the sample.

The chain was built from TRBV4-1 and TRBJ1-6; TRBD1 is a possible D gene, resting on 6 matching bases. Specimen: PBMCs from the stem cell graft donor, collected from the stem cell graft. The receptor was isolated from a human donor who donated a stem cell graft to a child with acute myeloid leukemia. In nucleotides, the sequence is TGCGCCAGCAGCCACCAAACAGGGTTGAATTCACCCCTCCACTTT. This yields the protein CASSHQTGLNSPLHF.